This TCR beta chain was identified in a study of response to subunit inactivated influenza vaccine (dated 2018 in TCRdb). About the study as a whole: Deep quantitative profiling of the T cell receptor repertoire was used in the study to follow responses to a trivalent subunit inactivated influenza vaccine.

Reading the germline V gene gives CDR1 SQVTM and CDR2 ANQGSEA. Relative to germline, V is 1 base shorter and J is 5 bases shorter, with 20 bases between their ends. The CDR3 holds 16 amino acids from the cysteine to the phenylalanine. The kept DNA is CDR3 alone, 48 bases in frame from the first base. As to this clonotype: Its binding antigen is unknown. Base quality data are lacking; no much larger clone is found one base away.

Library prep was done by RT-PCR. Data came from an Illumina HiSeq 2500. In-frame beta chains were kept once TCRdb had trimmed the public reads at Q25 with fastp and called clones with MiXCR. Identical CDR3 protein sequences are pooled into one entry, listed with their most common genes and DNA. Recorded for this sample are around 600,000 distinct CDR3 sequences; about 11% of them occurred a single time. The top ten hold 9.5% to 11% of the sample. Study-wide conclusions, independent of this receptor: The authors proposed that each seasonal influenza vaccination may bring in only a limited number of new T cells.

In addition, the sample was reused for a study of T cells expressing NK-cell markers. Drawing on the second study: TCR beta cDNA libraries were prepared using 5'RACE template switching, which introduced a universal primer site and unique molecular identifiers. Three sorted T-cell subsets (CD3+CD56+NKG2C+, CD3+CD56+NKG2C- and CD3+CD56-NKG2C+) from under 10 donors had their TCR beta-chain repertoires profiled. Of the eight sequenced donors, seven were found to be HCMV-seropositive and one was found to be HCMV-seronegative. To restrict sorting to alphabetaTCR-expressing T cells, an anti-gammadeltaTCR antibody was added in several experiments. In over five donors, the dominant CD3+CD56+NKG2C+ clonotypes were found to rank among the top 10 CD8+ clonotypes and to make up roughly 1.0-8% of CD8+ T cells. Those dominant clonotypes were again the most abundant among CD3+CD56-NKG2C+ cells in a few donors, at about 25-65%. Whether the expanded NKG2C-expressing T cell clones were specific for HCMV antigens remained unclear. The eight sequenced donors were randomly selected healthy volunteers, three men and five women. A commercial ELISA kit detecting HCMV-specific IgG in serum was used to determine HCMV serostatus. Ficoll density gradient centrifugation was used to isolate peripheral blood mononuclear cells from blood. For several donors, bulk peripheral blood T-cell repertoires were additionally sequenced from unsorted PBMC. Priming for cDNA synthesis came from the TCR beta constant segment, and two successive PCR amplification steps followed. Libraries were sequenced as 2 x 150 bp reads on Illumina HiSeq 2000/2500, MiSeq or NextSeq. Reads were demultiplexed and grouped by UMI with MIGEC, and clonotypes were assembled and quantified with MiTCR. To exclude erroneous sequences, only TCR cDNA sequences supported by at least two reads were retained. The tcR package was used for downstream repertoire analysis, and clonotypes were matched between fractions using CDR3 nucleotide sequence together with V segment. Antigen specificity was annotated against VDJdb with VDJmatch, allowing one amino acid substitution in CDR3.

The material was PBMCs from blood, obtained on the day of vaccination. The TCR was taken from a man aged 50-60 years who received an inactivated influenza vaccine. Donor details come from another sample of the same person, matched by shared clones. The chain is encoded by TRBV29-1 joined to TRBJ1-2; no D gene call is confident. The CDR3 has the sequence CSVEVLGRAGEYGYTF. The DNA is as follows: TGCAGCGTTGAAGTTTTAGGCCGGGCAGGAGAATATGGCTACACCTTC.